Shown below are 19 T cell receptor beta chains from a single sample sequenced in a study of blood T cell repertoires in COVID-19. Data came from immunoSEQ multiplex PCR; TCRdb stores just in-frame clones and leaves some out. Here the sample spans about 120,000 clones, roughly 82% being singletons. What was sequenced was peripheral blood. Every receptor here comes from a human donor in a cohort sampled during active COVID-19.

This clone was seen more than once but under ten times. The J gene is TRBJ1-2, the V gene TRBV28, with no clear D. The CDR3 contains 11 residues. Germline V lookup: CDR1 MDHEN, CDR2 SYDVKM. V was trimmed by 6 bases and J by 6 bases, leaving 8 bases between them. CDR3 coding DNA: TGTGCCAGCAGGCGGACTGATGGCTACACCTTC. This codes for CASRRTDGYTF.

This chain links TRBV6-2 or TRBV6-3 with TRBJ2-3, with 9 bases fitting TRBD2. The V gene's germline CDR1 is MNHEY and CDR2 SVGEGT. The J segment lost 6 bases and the V segment lost 3 bases, leaving 10 bases of the junction unmatched. CDR3 length: 16 amino acids. The CDR3 sequence is CASSYGLAGPPDTQYF. In DNA, the CDR3 is TGTGCCAGCAGTTATGGCCTAGCGGGGCCGCCGGATACGCAGTATTTT.

J is TRBJ2-5 and V is TRBV5-4, with D possibly TRBD2 on 6 matching bases. Germline CDR1 is SGHNT and CDR2 is YYREEE (reference sequence). The CDR3 runs to 15 residues. The V gene lost 0 bases and the J gene lost 4 bases, with 13 bases spanning the gap. The CDR3 loop is CASSLGLDYGETQYF. The CDR3 DNA is TGTGCCAGCAGCTTGGGGTTGGACTATGGAGAGACCCAGTACTTC. Variable domain in full (rest from reference TRBV5-4 and TRBJ2-5): ETGVTQSPTHLIKTRGQQVTLRCSSQSGHNTVSWYQQALGQGPQFIFQYYREEENGRGNFPPRFSGLQFPNYSSELNVNALELDDSALYLCASSLGLDYGETQYFGPGTRLLVL.

This sequence joins TRBV5-6 and TRBJ1-6; a weak D match, TRBD1 (6 bases). Germline lookup yields CDR1 SGHDT and CDR2 YYEEEE. Trimming stripped 7 bases from V and 7 bases from J, with 15 bases between. This CDR3 has 14 amino acids. The CDR3 is CASSELGANSPLHF. CDR3 sequence (DNA): TGTGCCAGCTCAGAACTGGGGGCAAATTCACCCCTCCACTTT.

The J gene is TRBJ1-1, the V gene TRBV28; the D gene is possibly TRBD1 (6 bases). Germline loops: CDR1 MDHEN, CDR2 SYDVKM. This CDR3 comprises 14 residues. The V gene lost 4 bases and the J gene lost 4 bases, with 13 bases spanning the gap. DNA of the CDR3: TGTGCCAGCAGTTCTCAGGGGTTGGGCACTGAAGCTTTCTTT. This translates into CASSSQGLGTEAFF.

This clone appeared a single time. This rearrangement joins TRBV11-2 to TRBJ2-2, with 8 positions matching TRBD1. This CDR3 contains 15 residues. V lost 8 bases and J lost 7; bases outside the gene matches: 12. Germline V lookup: CDR1 SGHAT, CDR2 FQNNGV. The CDR3 region is CASSPDRVVVGELFF. CDR3 nucleotide sequence: TGTGCCAGCTCCCCGGACAGGGTTGTGGTCGGGGAGCTGTTTTTT.

This clone was detected a few times. V and J are TRBV2 and TRBJ1-6; D may be TRBD1 (6 bases). Looked up from germline, CDR1 is SNHLY and CDR2 is FYNNEI. Trimming removed 2 bases at V and 10 bases at J, with 12 bases between. The CDR3 runs 14 residues. In DNA, the CDR3 is TGTGCCAGCAGTGAACATGTCAGGGGCTCACCCCTCCACTTT. It encodes CASSEHVRGSPLHF.

This chain uses TRBV27 with TRBJ2-7; TRBD2 matches at 7 bases. The J segment lost 7 bases and the V segment lost 1 base, leaving 10 bases of the junction unmatched. There are 15 residues in the CDR3. Germline-derived CDR1 and CDR2 are MNHEY and SMNVEV (reference sequence). The CDR3: CASSLWTERGGEQYF. CDR3 coding DNA: TGTGCCAGCAGTTTATGGACCGAGCGGGGAGGGGAGCAGTACTTC.

This chain joins TRBV15 and TRBJ2-7; TRBD2 matches at 10 bases. This CDR3 contains 15 residues. After removal of 1 base from V and 3 bases from J, the junction contained 3 bases not matched to a gene. Per germline, CDR1 LNHNV and CDR2 YYDKDF (reference sequence). The CDR3 protein is CATSRGGTSDYEQYF. Written as DNA, the CDR3 is TGTGCCACCAGCAGAGGGGGGACTAGCGACTACGAGCAGTACTTC.

The rearrangement uses TRBV3-1 (or the pseudogene TRBV3-2) and TRBJ2-1; TRBD2 is a possible D gene (5 bases). V lost 1 base, J lost 3 bases, and 7 bases lay in between. The CDR3 is 14 residues long. The germline CDR1 and CDR2 sequences are LGHDT and YNNKEL (reference sequence). For the CDR3, the DNA is TGTGCCAGCAGCCAAGGGGAGAACTACAATGAGCAGTTCTTC. Amino acids: CASSQGENYNEQFF.

CDR3 amino acids: CASSFGQGMNTGELFF. The CDR3 bases are TGTGCCAGCAGCTTTGGACAGGGAATGAACACCGGGGAGCTGTTTTTT. The V and J genes are TRBV7-6 and TRBJ2-2; 8 bases are a match to TRBD1. Germline trimming cut 3 bases from V and 1 base from J; bases unmatched to any gene: 4. Germline CDR1 reads SGHVS; CDR2 reads FNYEAQ. This CDR3 is built from 16 residues.

The chain combines TRBV14 with TRBJ2-7, with 8 bases aligning to TRBD2. The CDR3 spans 16 residues. V lost 2 bases, J lost 0 bases, and 6 bases stayed unmatched. Per germline, CDR1 SGHDN and CDR2 FVKESK. CDR3 DNA: TGTGCCAGCAGCCAAACTACCGGGGGGGTCTCCTACGAGCAGTACTTC. As protein: CASSQTTGGVSYEQYF.

The chain recombines TRBV28 with TRBJ2-1; 8 bases align to TRBD2. Losses at the gene ends were 4 bases for V and 2 bases for J; bases not matched to a gene: 7. The CDR3 covers 16 residues. CDR1 and CDR2 from the germline V gene are MDHEN and SYDVKM. The CDR3 nucleotides are TGTGCCAGCAGTTCACGGACTAGCCGCACCTACAATGAGCAGTTCTTC. Its protein product is CASSSRTSRTYNEQFF.

The genes are TRBV19 and TRBJ1-5; 8 positions match TRBD1. CDR3 size: 18 residues. V was pared by 3 bases and J by 0 bases, with 10 bases of the junction left unmatched. The germline CDR1 and CDR2 sequences are LNHDA and SQIVND (reference sequence). CDR3 amino acids: CASSMGGQATYSNQPQHF. CDR3 nucleotide sequence: TGTGCCAGTAGTATGGGGGGACAGGCGACTTATAGCAATCAGCCCCAGCATTTT.

J is TRBJ2-1 and V is TRBV27; D gene uncertain. Deletions cut 2 bases from V and 0 bases from J, with 11 bases between. The germline gives CDR1 MNHEY, CDR2 SMNVEV (reference sequence). The CDR3 has 16 amino acids. The CDR3 loop reads CASSLVFSSSYNEQFF. The DNA of the CDR3 is TGTGCCAGCAGTTTAGTCTTTTCTAGCTCCTACAATGAGCAGTTCTTC.

The chain combines TRBV9 with TRBJ2-5, with 10 bases fitting TRBD2. This CDR3 is 17 amino acids long. Trimming cost V 0 bases and J 4 bases; bases outside gene matches: 9. CDR1 is SGDLS, CDR2 YYNGEE, per germline. The CDR3 here is CASSVGASGGPGETQYF. In DNA, the CDR3 is TGTGCCAGCAGCGTAGGGGCTAGCGGGGGACCGGGAGAGACCCAGTACTTC.

The V and J genes are TRBV19 and TRBJ1-2; 8 nucleotides match TRBD1. Germline-derived CDR1 and CDR2 are LNHDA and SQIVND (reference sequence). The CDR3 is made up of 17 amino acids. Germline trimming cut 3 bases from V and 1 base from J; bases unmatched to any gene: 10. DNA of the CDR3: TGTGCCAGTAGTATTGGTCAGGGGGCCACCTTTAACTATGGCTACACCTTC. This gives the protein CASSIGQGATFNYGYTF.

The V gene is TRBV6-2 or TRBV6-3, the J gene TRBJ2-1; 10 bases are a match to TRBD1. The CDR3 is 14 amino acids. Per the germline V gene, CDR1 is MNHEY and CDR2 is SVGEGT. With V trimmed by 4 bases and J by 8 bases, 5 bases remained unmatched. For the CDR3, the DNA is TGTGCCAGCAGTTGGGGACAGGGGTACGATGAGCAGTTCTTC. The encoded protein is CASSWGQGYDEQFF.

The V call is TRBV7-9, the J call TRBJ1-1, with TRBD1 identical over 7 bases. The J segment lost 4 bases and the V segment lost 4 bases, leaving 3 bases of the junction unmatched. The CDR3 runs to 13 residues. Germline-derived CDR1 and CDR2 are SEHNR and FQNEAQ (reference sequence). CDR3 bases: TGTGCCAGCAGCTCCGGGACAGTCACTGAAGCTTTCTTT. Its translation: CASSSGTVTEAFF. The whole variable domain, remainder taken from reference TRBV7-9 and TRBJ1-1, is DTGVSQNPRHKITKRGQNVTFRCDPISEHNRLYWYRQTLGQGPEFLTYFQNEAQLEKSRLLSDRFSAERPKGSFSTLEIQRTEQGDSAMYLCASSSGTVTEAFFGQGTRLTVV.